This T cell receptor (beta chain) appears in the sequencing data of a study of blood T cell repertoires in COVID-19. Study overall: Spain, Italy and the United States supplied samples that represented acute and convalescent COVID-19. From T cells, B-cell-depleted T cells, or PBMCs came the material, which was cDNA or gDNA.

Libraries were prepared by immunoSEQ multiplex PCR; TCRdb keeps only in-frame clonotypes and omits some of them. The sample holds 85,000 to 95,000 clones, roughly 86% seen once. This CDR3 has 15 residues. CDR1 and CDR2 (germline): LGHNA, YNFKEQ. The ends were cut back, 3 bases at V and 4 bases at J, with 13 bases in the middle. The rearrangement joins TRBV4-2 to TRBJ2-1; a weak D match, TRBD2 (6 bases). The clonotype was recovered from a human donor with acute or convalescent COVID-19. The donor label of this sample is uncertain. Sequenced input: peripheral blood. The CDR3 DNA sequence: TGTGCCAGCAGCCATAGGCGGGGAGAATACAATGAGCAGTTCTTC. Protein sequence: CASSHRRGEYNEQFF.